The following is a T cell receptor (beta chain) sequence with its context. Its specificity is not known. The data are from a study of cytomegalovirus exposure and HLA in healthy donors. Overall study findings and caveats: A later analysis found most CMV-associated TCR beta chains apparently HLA-restricted. Previous analysis showed most TCR beta V segments were productive about 90% or about 30% of the time. Versus the roughly 670-donor mean, an Asian-associated ancestry cluster reportedly showed fewer N-insertions in a later analysis. Excluded were some V segments that proved indistinguishable, including TRBV6-2 and TRBV6-3.

The germline V and J ends were trimmed by 8 bases and 7 bases, with 18 bases remaining between them. Germline V gene sequence: CDR1 SNHLY, CDR2 FYNNEI. The CDR3 contains 14 residues. The primer mix had 60 Vbeta and 13 Jbeta primers. Here immunoSEQ multiplex PCR was the method, and the copy in TCRdb shows in-frame clones only, minus some. The data include about 200,000 clones; the top ten clones carry approximately 6.4%. Sequenced sample: PBMCs. The chain employs TRBV2 and TRBJ1-5, with a weak D call TRBD1 (6 bases). The sequence came from a man aged 25 to 45 in good health and CMV-seronegative. CDR3 loop: CASGESSGDQPQHF. CDR3 DNA sequence: TGTGCCAGCGGGGAGTCGTCAGGGGACCAGCCCCAGCATTTT.